Following are 8 T cell receptor beta chains from one sample sequenced in a study of lymphopenia after photon versus proton radiotherapy (dated by TCRdb to between 2018 and 2021). The method behind the library was the immunoSEQ multiplex PCR assay. Held by TCRdb, this immuneACCESS table contains in-frame sequences only and omits some clones. Under half of the omission traces to an unresolved V gene where checked; the cause of the rest is unknown. Here the sample has fewer than 25,000 clones; about four fifths occur a single time. 24% of the sample goes to the ten largest clones. This specimen consisted of peripheral blood, obtained from a patient treated with photon-based radiotherapy. Source of these receptors: a man aged 35 to 55 with gastric cancer.

This chain uses TRBV5-5 with TRBJ1-1, with D perhaps TRBD1 (5 bases). The germline V gene has CDR1 SGHKS and CDR2 YYEKEE (reference sequence). This CDR3 contains 16 residues. V lost 4 bases, J lost 4 bases, and 20 bases lay in between. The CDR3 DNA reads TGTGCCAGCAGCGACATGGGGGAGGGAGAGGGCACTGAAGCTTTCTTT. As protein: CASSDMGEGEGTEAFF.

The chain couples TRBV6-5 to TRBJ2-7; D not resolved. The V end lost 6 bases, the J end lost 4 bases, and 13 bases lay between the germline ends. The CDR3 sequence is 13 residues long. Germline lookup yields CDR1 MNHEY and CDR2 SVGAGI. As DNA, the CDR3 is TGTGCCAGCAGCCCCGCCCCAGGTTACGAGCAGTACTTC. Translation: CASSPAPGYEQYF.

This chain links TRBV4-3 with TRBJ2-1; TRBD1 matches at 9 bases. This CDR3 contains 16 residues. Germline CDR1 and CDR2: LGHNA and YSLEER. V lost 0 bases to trimming and J lost 8 bases; unmatched junction nucleotides: 8. CDR3 protein: CASSQDRTGDFDEQFF. The CDR3, as DNA: TGCGCCAGCAGCCAAGACAGGACAGGGGATTTCGATGAGCAGTTCTTC.

The rearrangement joins TRBV4-3 to TRBJ2-3, with D perhaps TRBD1 (7 bases). Germline V gives CDR1 LGHNA, CDR2 YSLEER. The length of the CDR3 is 17 residues. V was trimmed by 4 bases and J by 2 bases, leaving 19 bases between them. CDR3 bases: TGCGCCAGCAGCCCCCGAGGGGGCGGGGACCCCACAGATACGCAGTATTTT. Protein sequence: CASSPRGGGDPTDTQYF.

V gene TRBV11-3 combines with J gene TRBJ2-3, with unresolved D. Trimming stripped 7 bases from V and 1 base from J, with 9 bases between. CDR3 size: 13 residues. In germline, CDR1 is SGHNT, CDR2 YENEEA. CDR3 DNA sequence: TGTGCCAGCAAAGACCGGGGCACAGATACGCAGTATTTT. This translates into CASKDRGTDTQYF.

This chain connects TRBV29-1 to TRBJ2-3; TRBD1 matches at 11 bases. V shed 6 bases and J 5 bases; nucleotides not matched to a gene: 7. CDR1 is SQVTM, CDR2 ANQGSEA, per germline. The length of the CDR3 is 14 residues. The CDR3 sequence: CSVTGQGGKDTQYF. CDR3 in DNA: TGCAGCGTGACGGGACAGGGGGGTAAAGATACGCAGTATTTT.

The chain has TRBV11-2 and TRBJ1-4; the D is unclear. CDR1 is SGHAT and CDR2 is FQNNGV in the germline V gene. The CDR3 sequence is 15 residues long. The ends were cut back, 0 bases at V and 4 bases at J, with 9 bases in the middle. The CDR3 sequence is CASSLDKAINEKLFF. The CDR3 DNA reads as TGTGCCAGCAGCTTAGATAAGGCGATTAATGAAAAACTGTTTTTT. Filled out from reference TRBV11-2 and TRBJ1-4, the complete variable domain reads EAGVAQSPRYKIIEKRQSVAFWCNPISGHATLYWYQQILGQGPKLLIQFQNNGVVDDSQLPKDRFSAERLKGVDSTLKIQPAKLEDSAVYLCASSLDKAINEKLFFGSGTQLSVL.

This clone was observed a single time. The CDR3 sequence: CASNSAHIFGYTF. The CDR3 DNA sequence: TGTGCCAGCAACTCGGCCCATATTTTCGGCTACACCTTC. The rearrangement uses TRBV7-9 and TRBJ1-2; D remains unclear. The CDR3 totals 13 residues. Trimming removed 7 bases at V and 8 bases at J, with 17 bases between. Germline CDR1 reads SEHNR; CDR2 reads FQNEAQ (reference sequence).